This TCR beta chain was sequenced in a study of OX40 agonist ivuxolimab in advanced cancers. TCRdb's table, derived via immunoSEQ multiplex PCR, lists solely in-frame clones and lacks some. The repertoire holds 45,000 to 60,000 clones, with approximately 80% as singletons. There are 14 residues in the CDR3. Trimming removed 8 bases at V and 2 bases at J, with 16 bases between. The V gene's germline CDR1 is MNHGY and CDR2 SVAAGI. This clone occurred a few times. J is TRBJ2-7 and V is TRBV6-9; the D gene is possibly TRBD1 (6 bases). The clonotype was recovered from an adult with an advanced solid tumor such as melanoma, head and neck, liver or kidney cancer. Sequenced material: CD4+ or CD8+ T cells sorted from blood, taken in a trial of the OX40 agonist ivuxolimab. This CDR3 is CASRRGFSAYEQYF. DNA of the CDR3: TGTGCCAGCCGCAGGGGATTTTCGGCCTACGAGCAGTACTTC.